The 5 T cell receptor beta chains below all came from one sample that was sequenced in a study of naive and memory T cell subsets. An equimolar mix of two oligonucleotides served as the beta constant-region primer for TRBC1 and TRBC2. Nested alpha and beta constant-region primers with the SP2 primer drove four PCR rounds on ligated cDNA. One entry per CDR3 protein results from TCRdb running MiXCR on the UMI-ligation and nested PCR reads. Of 20,000 to 25,000 distinct CDR3 sequences in the sample, around 8.8% were seen once. The sequenced sample was central memory CD8+ T cells from blood. These receptors all stem from a human donor in good health.

This clonotype appeared many times. The gene calls are TRBV6-5 and TRBJ2-7; 8 bases align to TRBD1. CDR3 length: 15 residues. The V and J ends lost 6 bases and 3 bases, in that order; junction bases with no gene match: 10. The germline gives CDR1 MNHEY, CDR2 SVGAGI. CDR3 nucleotides: TGTGCCAGCAGCCCGACAGGGGCGGACTTCTACGAGCAGTACTTC. Translation gives CASSPTGADFYEQYF.

Only a few counts were recorded for this clonotype. The V and J genes are TRBV28 and TRBJ2-4; D remains unclear. Per the germline V gene, CDR1 is MDHEN and CDR2 is SYDVKM. Trimming removed 6 bases from V and 3 bases from J, with 15 bases in between. CDR3 length equals 15 residues. The CDR3 protein is CASSPSLYGKNIQYF. In DNA form, the CDR3 reads TGTGCCAGCAGCCCGTCCCTGTACGGCAAAAACATTCAGTACTTC. The variable domain in full, completed from reference TRBV28 and TRBJ2-4, reads DVKVTQSSRYLVKRTGEKVFLECVQDMDHENMFWYRQDPGLGLRLIYFSYDVKMKEKGDIPEGYSVSREKKERFSLILESASTNQTSMYLCASSPSLYGKNIQYFGAGTRLSVL.

In its sample, this clonotype was seen a few times. V gene TRBV28 combines with J gene TRBJ2-7, with 7 nucleotides matching TRBD1. CDR1 MDHEN and CDR2 SYDVKM come from the germline V gene. The CDR3 length is 14 residues. Trimming cost V 6 bases and J 2 bases; bases outside gene matches: 7. The chain's CDR3 is CASSFGQVAYEQYF. The CDR3 coding sequence is TGTGCCAGCAGCTTCGGACAGGTAGCCTACGAGCAGTACTTC.

This clonotype was recorded at least ten times. The chain recombines TRBV6-2 or TRBV6-3 with TRBJ1-5; D not certain. CDR1 and CDR2 (germline): MNHEY, SVGEGT. The CDR3 has 13 amino acids. The ends were cut back, 2 bases at V and 4 bases at J, with 6 bases in the middle. The CDR3 sequence: CASSYRENQPQHF. The CDR3 DNA reads TGTGCCAGCAGTTACAGAGAAAATCAGCCCCAGCATTTT.

This chain uses TRBV6-5 with TRBJ1-2; D is undetermined. Trimming left V 6 bases short and J 4 bases short, with 12 bases between. The CDR3 length is 13 residues. Per germline, CDR1 MNHEY and CDR2 SVGAGI. The CDR3 is CASSPRVGYGYTF. Here the CDR3 DNA reads TGTGCCAGCAGCCCCCGTGTTGGCTATGGCTACACCTTC.